The 3 T cell receptor beta chains given below trace back to one sample, sequenced in a study of T cells in Graves' hyperthyroidism and ophthalmopathy (dated by TCRdb to about 2019). Libraries were built with multiplex PCR. These reads were obtained on an Illumina HiSeq 2000. TCR beta CDR3 regions were amplified from RNA transcripts. For the first round of RT-PCR on the TCR CDR3, the HTBI primer set was used together with the Qiagen OneStep RT-PCR kit. TCRdb redid the processing of the public reads, applying fastp at Q25 and MiXCR, and retained in-frame beta chains. All rows with the same CDR3 protein become a single entry with the most common DNA and genes. This sample is represented by a few hundred thousand distinct CDR3 sequences; around a sixth of them were singletons. The ten largest account for 25% to 30% of the sample. Sequencing input: blood. The receptor set was obtained from a woman aged 18-29 years with Graves' hyperthyroidism that later progressed to Graves' ophthalmopathy.

The table lists this clonotype with many counts. The rearrangement joins TRBV28 to TRBJ1-4; perhaps TRBD1 as D (6 bases). V gave up 8 bases and J gave up 8 bases, with 9 bases separating them. Germline loops: CDR1 MDHEN, CDR2 SYDVKM. The CDR3 is 11 residues long. The CDR3 sequence is CASSGEEKLFF. CDR3 nucleotides: TGTGCCAGCTCAGGGGAAGAAAAACTGTTTTTT.

The gene calls are TRBV4-3 and TRBJ2-5; 8 bases line up with TRBD2. The CDR3 spans 20 residues. The germline CDR1 and CDR2 sequences are LGHNA and YSLEER. V lost 0 bases to trimming and J lost 2 bases; unmatched junction nucleotides: 17. CDR3 in DNA: TGCGCCAGCAGCCAAGACATTACAGGACTTGGTAGCGGGGCGCAAGAGACCCAGTACTTC. Translated: CASSQDITGLGSGAQETQYF.

This clonotype was recorded at least ten times. The genes are TRBV28 and TRBJ2-5, with 7 bases lining up with TRBD1. The CDR3 has 17 residues. Trimming took 4 bases from V and 1 from J; bases not matched to a gene: 12. The germline V gene has CDR1 MDHEN and CDR2 SYDVKM. CDR3 protein: CASSYTNTGALQETQYF. CDR3 coding DNA: TGTGCCAGCAGTTATACCAACACAGGGGCCCTCCAAGAGACCCAGTACTTC.